This T cell receptor (beta chain) was sequenced in a study of T-cell reconstitution after alpha-beta-depleted transplantation in children. Study observations and caveats: Among T cells one year after transplant, newly produced cells accounted for most counts and diversity. Several hundred rapidly expanded clones from non-depleted graft cells reportedly supplied alpha-beta T cells about two months post-transplant.

Per germline, CDR1 MNHEY and CDR2 SVGAGI. J gave up 3 bases and V 1 base, and 7 bases lay outside the gene matches. The CDR3 is 17 amino acids. A TCRbeta library incorporating unique molecular identifiers was prepared. MiXCR, applied by TCRdb to the PCR reads, yields one record per CDR3 protein. The data show around 140,000 distinct CDR3 sequences, around 8.8% seen once. Regarding this clonotype: Its antigen is as yet unknown. Just one base apart from a much larger clone, this may be a read error.

V gene TRBV6-5 combines with J gene TRBJ2-1; 9 positions agree with TRBD2. The TCR was taken from a female patient aged 2-10 years who had a stem cell transplant for congenital amegakaryocytic thrombocytopenia, so the T cells may come from the graft donor. The sequenced sample was PBMCs, mostly from graft donor cells, obtained 180 days after TCRalphabeta/CD19-depleted stem cell transplant. The CDR3 sequence is CASSYWRAGGIYNEQFF. Written as DNA, the CDR3 is TGTGCCAGCAGTTACTGGAGAGCGGGAGGTATCTACAATGAGCAGTTCTTC.